The sequence of this TCR beta chain was determined in a study of blood T cell repertoires in COVID-19. Study background: The cDNA or gDNA used as material had been derived from T cells, B-cell-depleted T cells, or PBMCs.

Some clones are missing from TCRdb's copy, which holds only in-frame ones; the method was immunoSEQ multiplex PCR. Of a few hundred thousand clones listed, 70% to 90% are singletons. V was cut by 1 base and J by 6 bases, with 16 bases left in between. CDR1 and CDR2 (germline): LNHDA, SQIVND (reference sequence). The CDR3 sequence is 16 residues long. The sample was peripheral blood. J is TRBJ1-5 and V is TRBV19, with D tentatively TRBD1 (6 bases). The sequence came from a man aged 50-60 years with acute or convalescent COVID-19. Here the CDR3 DNA reads TGTGCCAGTAGTATAGGAATCGGACAGCAGTTTCAGCCCCAGCATTTT. This encodes CASSIGIGQQFQPQHF.